Listed below are T cell receptor beta chains from one sample, sequenced in a study of CD8 T cells in ankylosing spondylitis. TCRdb ran MiXCR on the 5' RACE reads and lists one entry per CDR3 protein. The table includes roughly 230,000 distinct CDR3 sequences, approximately 7.6% detected once. The sequencing input was blood, either unsorted or a sorted T cell fraction (not recorded which). The receptors were sampled from a female donor with ankylosing spondylitis or in good health (not recorded which). The CDR3 runs from the conserved cysteine through the conserved F or W.

CDR3 length | V gene | CDR3 protein
16 | TRBV20-1 | CSASVRGPEGNEKLFF
15 | TRBV13 | CASSPTSGSGGEQFF
15 | TRBV6-5 | CASSPWDRVGETQYF
18 | TRBV28 | CASSPWTGRGRYNSPLHF
17 | TRBV24-1 | CATSDPGGVTNTGELFF
13 | TRBV28 | CASSPPRLAGEHF
14 | TRBV12-3/TRBV12-4 | CASSPSEATYEQYF
14 | TRBV5-1 | CASSVLRGRDGYTF
15 | TRBV9 | CASTPTSDLGNEQFF
17 | TRBV20-1 | CSARNPLKGTGDQPQHF
16 | TRBV12-3/TRBV12-4 | CASSPRTSGSYNEQFF
14 | TRBV11-2 | CASSYRDRPYEQYF
15 | TRBV5-1 | CASSLGTGSTGELFF
13 | TRBV7-6 | CASSQRSDNTQYF
16 | TRBV18 | CASSPVGRPGTDTQYF